A single sample gave rise to the 15 T cell receptor beta chains below, sequenced in a study of early T cells in non-severe SARS-CoV-2 infection (dated by TCRdb to the early 2020s). Receptor libraries were prepared by 5' RACE. Sequencing took place on a NextSeq 500. In-frame beta chains were kept once TCRdb had trimmed the public reads at Q25 with fastp and called clones with MiXCR. Rows with a matching CDR3 protein are joined into one entry that keeps the most common DNA and genes. For this sample the table gives approximately 22,000 distinct CDR3 sequences, of which approximately 5.4% were detected only once. About 15% of the sample belongs to the ten largest clones. The sequenced sample was whole blood, obtained at baseline. The receptor source for this set is an adult who was a healthcare worker with PCR-confirmed SARS-CoV-2 infection or an uninfected control (not recorded which).

This clonotype was recorded at least ten times. The gene calls are TRBV6-2 or TRBV6-3 and TRBJ2-3; 11 nucleotides match TRBD2. The CDR3 runs 14 residues. Germline loops: CDR1 MNHEY, CDR2 SVGEGT. The J segment lost 2 bases and the V segment lost 6 bases, leaving 1 base of the junction unmatched. In DNA form, the CDR3 reads TGTGCCAGCAGGGGACTAGCGGTCACAGATACGCAGTATTTT. Translated, it gives CASRGLAVTDTQYF.

This clonotype was recorded many times. V and J are TRBV19 and TRBJ2-2; possible D gene TRBD1, 6 bases. The ends were cut back, 9 bases at V and 0 bases at J, with 11 bases in the middle. The CDR3 loop spans 14 amino acids. Germline CDR1 is LNHDA and CDR2 is SQIVND (reference sequence). The CDR3 DNA follows: TGTGCCAGCACGGGACATACGAACACCGGGGAGCTGTTTTTT. Translated, it gives CASTGHTNTGELFF.

This clonotype was observed many times. This chain uses TRBV12-3 or TRBV12-4 with TRBJ2-1; 13 nucleotides align to TRBD2. The CDR3 totals 16 residues. Trimming at V came to 7 bases and at J to 7 bases, leaving 10 bases not matched to a gene. The CDR3 loop is CASKTSGGTLLNEQFF. The CDR3 DNA follows: TGTGCCAGCAAGACTAGCGGGGGGACCCTTTTGAATGAGCAGTTCTTC.

This clonotype was observed a handful of times. The chain is built from TRBV5-5 and TRBJ2-6; a possible D gene is TRBD1 (6 bases). Germline assignment: CDR1 SGHKS and CDR2 YYEKEE (reference sequence). The length of the CDR3 is 15 residues. V lost 4 bases to trimming and J lost 0 bases, with 8 bases between them. CDR3 DNA: TGTGCCAGCAGCGGGACAAGCTCTGGGGCCAACGTCCTGACTTTC. Its translation is CASSGTSSGANVLTF.

This clonotype appeared a few times. J is TRBJ2-1 and V is TRBV11-3; 13 positions match TRBD2. The trim removed 4 bases at V and 6 bases at J, leaving 9 bases unmatched. CDR3 size: 17 residues. CDR1 is SGHNT, CDR2 YENEEA, per germline. In DNA form, the CDR3 reads TGTGCCAGCAGCTCCCCGACTAGCGGGGGGCATAGCAATGAGCAGTTCTTC. Protein: CASSSPTSGGHSNEQFF. Complete variable domain (other parts from reference TRBV11-3 and TRBJ2-1): EAGVVQSPRYKIIEKKQPVAFWCNPISGHNTLYWYLQNLGQGPELLIRYENEEAVDDSQLPKDRFSAERLKGVDSTLKIQPAELGDSAVYLCASSSPTSGGHSNEQFFGPGTRLTVL.

In this sample, this clonotype turned up once. One base away lies a much larger clone, so this may be a sequencing read error. This chain uses TRBV7-9 with TRBJ1-2; no clear D. The germline V gene has CDR1 SEHNR and CDR2 FQNEAQ (reference sequence). The CDR3 runs 12 residues. CDR3 residues: CARSLRSYGYTF. The DNA for the CDR3 is TGTGCCCGCAGCTTACGATCCTATGGCTACACCTTC.

This clonotype was detected many times. This chain uses TRBV11-2 with TRBJ2-2; D ambiguous. CDR1 and CDR2 (germline): SGHAT, FQNNGV. The CDR3 runs to 14 residues. V lost 0 bases and J lost 4, with 6 bases in between. The CDR3 region has the DNA TGTGCCAGCAGCTTAGATTCAGGCACCGGGGAGCTGTTTTTT. Amino acids: CASSLDSGTGELFF. The entire variable domain, with the rest obtained from reference TRBV11-2 and TRBJ2-2, is as follows: EAGVAQSPRYKIIEKRQSVAFWCNPISGHATLYWYQQILGQGPKLLIQFQNNGVVDDSQLPKDRFSAERLKGVDSTLKIQPAKLEDSAVYLCASSLDSGTGELFFGEGSRLTVL.

This clonotype appeared a few times. This chain joins TRBV18 and TRBJ2-2; no definite D call. The CDR3 runs to 14 residues. Germline V gene lookup returns CDR1 KGHSH and CDR2 LQKENI. The V end was cut by 3 bases, the J end by 2 bases, with 7 bases between. For the CDR3, the DNA is TGTGCCAGCTCACCCGCATTTAACACCGGGGAGCTGTTTTTT. It encodes CASSPAFNTGELFF.

The CDR3 here is CASSRVNTEAFF. The DNA for the CDR3 is TGTGCCAGCAGCAGGGTGAACACTGAAGCTTTCTTT. V gene TRBV5-5 combines with J gene TRBJ1-1; D unclear. Looked up from germline, CDR1 is SGHKS and CDR2 is YYEKEE (reference sequence). V was cut by 4 bases and J by 0 bases, with 4 bases left in between. The CDR3 consists of 12 residues.

This clonotype was recorded a few times. This chain links TRBV10-3 with TRBJ2-7; TRBD1 matches at 9 bases. V shed 4 bases, J shed 3 bases, and the junction held 7 bases outside the gene matches. The germline CDR1 and CDR2 sequences are ENHRY and SYGVKD. CDR3 length: 15 residues. Here the CDR3 reads CAISGTKTGGYEQYF. CDR3 bases: TGTGCCATCAGTGGAACAAAGACAGGGGGCTACGAGCAGTACTTC.

This clonotype has only a few counts. The chain recombines TRBV19 with TRBJ2-7; either TRBD1 or TRBD2 may supply D (5 bases each). Trimming removed 3 bases from V and 6 bases from J, with 18 bases in between. In germline, CDR1 is LNHDA, CDR2 SQIVND (reference sequence). This CDR3 has 15 residues. The CDR3 nucleotides are TGTGCCAGTAGTATTACCGGGACCCCGGGCCTCGAGCAGTACTTC. Residues: CASSITGTPGLEQYF.

At least ten counts were recorded for this clonotype. The genes are TRBV5-1 and TRBJ1-2; a possible D gene is TRBD1 (5 bases). With 2 bases removed from V and 5 bases from J, the gap between germline ends came to 13 bases. CDR1 is SGHRS, CDR2 YFSETQ, per germline. The CDR3 spans 14 residues. The DNA for the CDR3 is TGCGCCAGCAGCTTTTCGAAAGGGGCGTATGGCTACACCTTC. Protein: CASSFSKGAYGYTF.

The CDR3 DNA sequence: TGTGCCAGCAGCCCCCAATACGCAAACATTCAGTACTTC. Residues: CASSPQYANIQYF. The J gene is TRBJ2-4, the V gene TRBV27; D remains unclear. This CDR3 has 13 amino acids. V lost 6 bases and J lost 6, with 12 bases in between. The V gene's germline CDR1 is MNHEY and CDR2 SMNVEV (reference sequence).

There are a few counts of this clonotype. The V and J genes are TRBV3-1 and TRBJ1-5, with D perhaps TRBD1 (5 bases). V was shortened by 4 bases and J by 6 bases, with 10 bases between the two germline ends. The CDR3 totals 13 residues. Germline V gene data show CDR1 as LGHDT and CDR2 as YNNKEL (reference sequence). The CDR3 is CASSRRGFQPQHF. The CDR3 nucleotides read TGTGCCAGCAGCCGGAGGGGATTTCAGCCCCAGCATTTT.

The sample holds many counts of this clonotype. The rearrangement uses TRBV18 and TRBJ1-5, with 7 bases matching TRBD1. V shed 3 bases and J 3 bases; nucleotides not matched to a gene: 5. This CDR3 is 15 amino acids long. Germline CDR1 reads KGHSH; CDR2 reads LQKENI. In nucleotides, the CDR3 is TGTGCCAGCTCACCTGACAGGGCCCCCAATCAGCCCCAGCATTTT. Translated, it gives CASSPDRAPNQPQHF.